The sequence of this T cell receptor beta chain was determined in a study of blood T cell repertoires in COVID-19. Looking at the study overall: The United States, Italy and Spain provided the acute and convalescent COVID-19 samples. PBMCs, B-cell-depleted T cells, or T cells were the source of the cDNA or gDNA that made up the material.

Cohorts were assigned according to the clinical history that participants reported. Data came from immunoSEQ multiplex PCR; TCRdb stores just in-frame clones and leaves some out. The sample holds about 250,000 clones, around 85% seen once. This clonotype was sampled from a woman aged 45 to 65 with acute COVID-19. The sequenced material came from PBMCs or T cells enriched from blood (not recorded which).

The CDR3 sequence: CASSRSQGTGGYTF. The DNA of the CDR3 is TGCGCCAGCAGCCGGAGTCAGGGGACGGGTGGCTACACCTTC. The chain carries TRBV4-3 and TRBJ1-2, with a tentative D call TRBD1 (6 bases). The CDR3 is 14 residues long. CDR1 LGHNA and CDR2 YSLEER come from the germline V gene. V lost 4 bases, J lost 7 bases, and 16 bases lay in between.